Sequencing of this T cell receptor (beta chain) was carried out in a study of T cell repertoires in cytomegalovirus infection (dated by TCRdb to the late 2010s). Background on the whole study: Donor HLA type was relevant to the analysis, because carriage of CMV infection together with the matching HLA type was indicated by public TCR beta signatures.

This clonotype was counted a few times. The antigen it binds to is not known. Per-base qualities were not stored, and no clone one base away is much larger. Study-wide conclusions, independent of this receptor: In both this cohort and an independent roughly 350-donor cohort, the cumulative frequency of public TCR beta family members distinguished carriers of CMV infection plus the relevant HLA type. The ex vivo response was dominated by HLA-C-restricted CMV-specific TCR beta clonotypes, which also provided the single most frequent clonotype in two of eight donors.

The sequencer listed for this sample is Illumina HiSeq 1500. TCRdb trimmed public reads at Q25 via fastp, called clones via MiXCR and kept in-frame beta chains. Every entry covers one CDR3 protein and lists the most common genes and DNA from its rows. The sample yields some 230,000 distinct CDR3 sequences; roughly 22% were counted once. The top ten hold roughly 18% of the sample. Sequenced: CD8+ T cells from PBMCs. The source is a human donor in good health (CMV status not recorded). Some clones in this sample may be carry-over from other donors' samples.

The CDR3 corresponds to CSVEDPLTGQPYEQYF. The bases read TGCAGCGTTGAAGATCCCCTGACGGGACAGCCCTACGAGCAGTACTTC. The rearranged chain carries TRBV29-1 and TRBJ2-7, and 7 junction bases match TRBD1. There are 16 amino acids in the CDR3, from cysteine to phenylalanine inclusive. Only the CDR3 DNA is retained, 48 bases long and in frame from the first base. Trimming leaves V shorter by 0 bases and J shorter by 2 bases, with the junction holding 10 bases beyond the gene matches. CDR1 and CDR2 (SQVTM, ANQGSEA) derive from the germline V gene.